The 23 T cell receptor beta chains below come from one sample, sequenced in a study of CD8+ T cells in alopecia areata. It was cDNA, reverse transcribed from extracted RNA, that served as the sequencing template. Clones were read by immunoSEQ multiplex PCR, and TCRdb kept only the in-frame ones, dropping some. The data contain some 190,000 clones, approximately 61% of them singletons. Treatment here: oral pan-JAK inhibitor, 5-10 mg twice daily. Sample: CD4+ T cells sorted from blood, taken at week 24, from a patient treated with tofacitinib. These receptors originate from a human donor with alopecia areata.

This clone showed up just a few times. The chain couples TRBV5-6 to TRBJ2-2; D perhaps matches TRBD1 (6 bases). V dropped 0 bases and J dropped 1 base, with 7 bases sitting between them. The V gene's germline CDR1 is SGHDT and CDR2 YYEEEE. The CDR3 extends over 15 amino acids. As DNA, the CDR3 is TGTGCCAGCAGCTTGGAAGGGGGGAACACCGGGGAGCTGTTTTTT. Encoded protein: CASSLEGGNTGELFF.

The chain uses TRBV2 and TRBJ2-5, with 15 bases identical to TRBD2. The J call is uncertain, as TRBJ2-7 better fits the DNA end. This CDR3 comprises 20 residues. CDR1 and CDR2 (germline): SNHLY, FYNNEI. The DNA of the CDR3 is TGTGCCAGCAGCGAACTTCCGGGACAGGGACTAGCGGGGGGACTAAGCGAGCAGTACTTC. This encodes CASSELPGQGLAGGLSEQYF.

The chain is built from TRBV29-1 and TRBJ1-1, with D possibly being TRBD1 (5 bases). This CDR3 contains 13 residues. CDR1 is SQVTM, CDR2 ANQGSEA, per germline. Trimming shortened V by 5 bases and J by 1 base, and 11 bases separated the two germline ends. The CDR3 DNA sequence: TGCAGCGTTCGCGGGACTTCGAACACTGAAGCTTTCTTT. It yields the protein CSVRGTSNTEAFF. Using reference TRBV29-1 and TRBJ1-1 for the parts outside the CDR3, the full variable domain is SAVISQKPSRDICQRGTSLTIQCQVDSQVTMMFWYRQQPGQSLTLIATANQGSEATYESGFVIDKFPISRPNLTFSTLTVSNMSPEDSSIYLCSVRGTSNTEAFFGQGTRLTVV.

This rearrangement joins TRBV29-1 to TRBJ2-3, with a weak D call TRBD2 (6 bases). CDR1 is SQVTM and CDR2 is ANQGSEA in the germline V gene. The CDR3 runs 13 residues. V lost 5 bases and J 2 bases, leaving 11 bases between the germline ends. In DNA, the CDR3 is TGCAGCGTTCCTAGCGCAGCCACAGATACGCAGTATTTT. It encodes CSVPSAATDTQYF.

The J gene is TRBJ2-6, the V gene TRBV29-1; no firm D call. Germline assignment: CDR1 SQVTM and CDR2 ANQGSEA. This CDR3 comprises 13 residues. Trimming stripped 3 bases from V and 2 bases from J, with 5 bases between. The CDR3 nucleotides read TGCAGCGTTGACGTTACTGGGGCCAACGTCCTGACTTTC. Amino acids: CSVDVTGANVLTF. Full variable domain (missing parts from reference TRBV29-1 and TRBJ2-6): SAVISQKPSRDICQRGTSLTIQCQVDSQVTMMFWYRQQPGQSLTLIATANQGSEATYESGFVIDKFPISRPNLTFSTLTVSNMSPEDSSIYLCSVDVTGANVLTFGAGSRLTVL.

J is TRBJ2-7 and V is TRBV2, with TRBD1 matching 9 bases. The CDR3 contains 15 residues. Germline CDR1 reads SNHLY; CDR2 reads FYNNEI. Trimming removed 4 bases from V and 3 bases from J; junction bases left unmatched: 7. CDR3 bases: TGTGCCAGCAGTGGAGCGGACAGGGGAATCTACGAGCAGTACTTC. It specifies CASSGADRGIYEQYF.

The chain has TRBV5-4 and TRBJ2-2; D is perhaps TRBD1 or TRBD2 (6 bases each). This CDR3 contains 16 residues. Looked up from germline, CDR1 is SGHNT and CDR2 is YYREEE (reference sequence). V lost 4 bases and J lost 2, with 15 bases in between. CDR3 amino acids: CASSREGGGNTGELFF. In nucleotides, the CDR3 is TGTGCCAGCAGCCGGGAAGGGGGAGGAAACACCGGGGAGCTGTTTTTT.

The chain combines TRBV30 with TRBJ1-4; TRBD1 matches 9 bases. The J segment lost 7 bases and the V segment lost 3 bases, leaving 6 bases of the junction unmatched. The germline V gene has CDR1 GTSNPN and CDR2 SVGIG (reference sequence). CDR3 size: 14 residues. CDR3 residues: CAWSPGTGFEKLFF. The CDR3 DNA reads TGTGCCTGGAGCCCCGGGACAGGGTTTGAAAAACTGTTTTTT.

The chain couples TRBV9 to TRBJ2-5; either TRBD1 or TRBD2 may fit D (5 bases each). V was cut by 6 bases and J by 5 bases, with 17 bases left in between. Germline-derived CDR1 and CDR2 are SGDLS and YYNGEE. This CDR3 contains 14 residues. For the CDR3, the DNA is TGTGCCAGCACCGAGACACCCGAGGGGGAGACCCAGTACTTC. Translated, it gives CASTETPEGETQYF.

The rearrangement joins TRBV5-4 to TRBJ2-3, with 9 positions matching TRBD2. Germline assignment: CDR1 SGHNT and CDR2 YYREEE (reference sequence). Trimming at V came to 3 bases and at J to 4 bases, leaving 12 bases not matched to a gene. The CDR3 extends over 17 amino acids. The CDR3 DNA is TGTGCCAGCAGCTCCCCGACTAGCGGCGTAGACCCAGATACGCAGTATTTT. It is translated as CASSSPTSGVDPDTQYF.

The V call is TRBV9, the J call TRBJ1-2; TRBD1 matches at 7 bases. The CDR3 contains 13 residues. Looked up from germline, CDR1 is SGDLS and CDR2 is YYNGEE. V lost 2 bases, J lost 3 bases, and 1 base stayed unmatched. Written as DNA, the CDR3 is TGTGCCAGCAGCGTTGACAGGGACTATGGCTACACCTTC. Translation gives CASSVDRDYGYTF.

V is TRBV5-8 and J is TRBJ1-2; no reliable D call. The CDR3 has 14 residues. Trimming removed 0 bases from V and 4 bases from J, with 10 bases in between. Germline V gene lookup returns CDR1 SGHTS and CDR2 YDEGEE. The CDR3, as DNA: TGTGCCAGCAGCTTGGCCATGAGGGTCTATGGCTACACCTTC. Protein sequence: CASSLAMRVYGYTF.

The chain carries TRBV6-5 and TRBJ1-1, with 8 bases fitting TRBD1. In germline, CDR1 is MNHEY, CDR2 SVGAGI. The CDR3 has 15 amino acids. Losses at the gene ends were 0 bases for V and 1 base for J; bases not matched to a gene: 1. The CDR3 coding sequence is TGTGCCAGCAGTTACTCCGGGACAGGGAACACTGAAGCTTTCTTT. Amino acid sequence: CASSYSGTGNTEAFF.

The table lists this clone with a few counts. J is TRBJ1-1 and V is TRBV30, with a weak D call TRBD1 (6 bases). Germline assignment: CDR1 GTSNPN and CDR2 SVGIG (reference sequence). This CDR3 has 13 amino acids. With 3 bases removed from V and 0 bases from J, the gap between germline ends came to 8 bases. CDR3 sequence reads: CAWRHRVNTEAFF. CDR3 DNA: TGTGCCTGGAGACACAGGGTGAACACTGAAGCTTTCTTT.

The chain couples TRBV4-3 to TRBJ2-3; 7 bases map to TRBD2. The germline V gene has CDR1 LGHNA and CDR2 YSLEER. The CDR3 consists of 17 residues. J was trimmed by 5 bases and V by 2 bases; bases with no gene match: 13. CDR3 loop: CASSQQLSRGVRDTQYF. Written as DNA, the CDR3 is TGCGCCAGCAGCCAACAGCTATCTCGGGGGGTCAGAGATACGCAGTATTTT.

This chain uses TRBV7-2 with TRBJ2-7; D might be TRBD2 (5 bases). The germline CDR1 and CDR2 sequences are SGHTA and FQGNSA. V was cut by 4 bases and J by 5 bases, with 6 bases left in between. The CDR3 totals 11 residues. The CDR3 DNA is TGTGCCAGCAGCTCGGAGGACGAGCAGTACTTC. The encoded protein is CASSSEDEQYF.

The genes are TRBV15 and TRBJ1-1; possibly TRBD1 for D (6 bases). Germline V CDR1 and CDR2: LNHNV, YYDKDF (reference sequence). V dropped 5 bases and J dropped 0 bases, with 13 bases sitting between them. This CDR3 contains 15 residues. The CDR3 here is CATSAPGQLNTEAFF. CDR3 coding DNA: TGTGCCACCAGCGCCCCCGGACAGCTGAACACTGAAGCTTTCTTT.

Ten or more counts support this clone. The V gene is TRBV7-9, the J gene TRBJ2-1, with D uncertain. In germline, CDR1 is SEHNR, CDR2 FQNEAQ (reference sequence). The CDR3 is made up of 13 amino acids. Deletions cut 3 bases from V and 3 bases from J, with 6 bases between. CDR3 bases: TGTGCCAGCAGCTTCGCTAGCTACAATGAGCAGTTCTTC. Its protein is CASSFASYNEQFF.

This clone was detected a few times. This chain joins TRBV10-3 and TRBJ2-6, with no clear D. V was cut by 3 bases and J by 0 bases, with 6 bases left in between. The CDR3 covers 15 residues. Germline loops: CDR1 ENHRY, CDR2 SYGVKD. The CDR3 here is CAISDNLSGANVLTF. The CDR3 region has the DNA TGTGCCATCAGTGATAATCTCTCTGGGGCCAACGTCCTGACTTTC.

The chain uses TRBV27 and TRBJ2-2, with 7 bases that match TRBD1. Germline V CDR1 and CDR2: MNHEY, SMNVEV (reference sequence). V lost 3 bases, J lost 8 bases, and 6 bases stayed unmatched. The length of the CDR3 is 14 residues. For the CDR3, the DNA is TGTGCCAGCAGTTTGGGACAGAGGATGGGGGAGCTGTTTTTT. Translation: CASSLGQRMGELFF.

The V and J genes are TRBV5-1 and TRBJ1-2; D gene uncertain. The CDR3 sequence is 15 residues long. V dropped 0 bases and J dropped 5 bases, with 14 bases sitting between them. Per the germline V gene, CDR1 is SGHRS and CDR2 is YFSETQ. In DNA form, the CDR3 reads TGCGCCAGCAGCTTGGCCGGCCAGATAGGGTATGGCTACACCTTC. It is translated as CASSLAGQIGYGYTF.

This clone came up a few times. This chain uses TRBV2 with TRBJ1-2, with a possible D match to TRBD1 (5 bases). CDR3 length equals 13 residues. The germline gives CDR1 SNHLY, CDR2 FYNNEI. V lost 6 bases and J lost 6, with 14 bases in between. CDR3 amino acids: CASSLTGGHGYTF. The DNA for the CDR3 is TGTGCCAGCAGCTTAACAGGAGGCCATGGCTACACCTTC.

This clone appeared many times. The chain links TRBV10-3 to TRBJ2-6; TRBD1 is a possible D gene (5 bases). This CDR3 spans 14 amino acids. V was trimmed by 3 bases and J by 8 bases, leaving 11 bases between them. Per the germline V gene, CDR1 is ENHRY and CDR2 is SYGVKD. The CDR3 nucleotides read TGTGCCATCAGTGACTCCAGGGTCTCCAACGTCCTGACTTTC. The encoded protein is CAISDSRVSNVLTF.